Listed below are T cell receptor beta chains from one sample, sequenced in a study of blood T cell repertoires in COVID-19. The method was immunoSEQ multiplex PCR; TCRdb's version includes in-frame clones alone and lacks a portion of them. Of approximately 290,000 clones listed, about four fifths were seen once; the top ten hold approximately 14%. The material sequenced was peripheral blood. Source of these receptors: a person between 65 and 79 years old with COVID-19, enrolled during active disease. Both conserved end residues are part of each CDR3. A D gene is named only where the DNA matches it firmly. Rows give clone size only sometimes, using once, few, many, or a class for an expanded clone.

len	v_gene	abundance	j_gene	d_gene	CDR3nt	CDR3aa
15	TRBV5-8	-	TRBJ1-1	-	TGTGCCAGCAGCTTGGAGGCGGGGCTGAACACTGAAGCTTTCTTT	CASSLEAGLNTEAFF
19	TRBV27	-	TRBJ1-5	-	TGTGCCAGCAGCCCCCTTAACGGCCAGGGTCAGTATAGCAATCAGCCCCAGCATTTT	CASSPLNGQGQYSNQPQHF
14	TRBV9	-	TRBJ1-6	-	TGTGCCAGCAGCCAGAGGGAGTATAATTCACCCCTCCACTTT	CASSQREYNSPLHF
15	TRBV4-3	-	TRBJ2-7	-	TGCGCCAGCAGCCAAGAAGATAGCGGCGTCTACGAGCAGTACTTC	CASSQEDSGVYEQYF
15	TRBV30	-	TRBJ1-1	TRBD1	TGTGCCTGGAGTTTTCCGGGACAGGGGGGGACTGAAGCTTTCTTT	CAWSFPGQGGTEAFF
15	TRBV7-3	-	TRBJ2-5	TRBD2	TGTGCCAGCAGCTTTGGGACTAGTATGGGAGAGACCCAGTACTTC	CASSFGTSMGETQYF
14	TRBV7-8	-	TRBJ2-5	TRBD1	TGTGCCAGCAGCTATCCCGGACAGGAAGAGACCCAGTACTTC	CASSYPGQEETQYF
11	TRBV6-5	once	TRBJ1-2	-	TGTGCCAGCACCACAGGGAGCGGCTACACCTTC	CASTTGSGYTF
17	TRBV5-1	-	TRBJ2-3	TRBD2	TGCGCCAGCAGCTCGGGACTAGCGGGAGGGAGTACAGATACGCAGTATTTT	CASSSGLAGGSTDTQYF
15	TRBV11-2	-	TRBJ2-2	-	TGTGCCAGCAGCCCAGCAGGGGTCGTAGGCGGGGAGCTGTTTTTT	CASSPAGVVGGELFF
15	TRBV2	-	TRBJ1-6	-	TGTGCCAGCAGTGAGGGGAGACACTCAAATTCACCCCTCCACTTT	CASSEGRHSNSPLHF
14	TRBV25-1	-	TRBJ2-5	-	TGTGCCAGCAGTGAATACCGGGGTCGTGAGACCCAGTACTTC	CASSEYRGRETQYF
15	TRBV4-3	-	TRBJ2-7	TRBD1	TGCGCCAGCAGCCAAGGTTCCGGGACAGGGGTCGAGCAGTACTTC	CASSQGSGTGVEQYF
13	TRBV28	-	TRBJ2-1	TRBD2	TGTGCCAGCAGTGGTCGGGGGGGTCATGAGCAGTTCTTC	CASSGRGGHEQFF
13	TRBV20-1	-	TRBJ2-7	TRBD1	TGCAGTGCTAGTTTGGGACAGAACTACGAGCAGTACTTC	CSASLGQNYEQYF
16	TRBV24-1	-	TRBJ2-2	TRBD1	TGTGCCTCCTCGGGACAGGTGGGAACGAACACCGGGGAGCTGTTTTTT	CASSGQVGTNTGELFF
12	TRBV5-1	-	TRBJ1-2	-	TGCGCCAGCAGTGAATCGGACTATGGCTACACCTTC	CASSESDYGYTF
12	TRBV4-1	-	TRBJ2-2	TRBD2	TGCGCCGCGGGGGCGAACACCGGGGAGCTGTTTTTT	CAAGANTGELFF
15	TRBV28	-	TRBJ1-6	TRBD1	TGTGCCAGCAGCCTTGGGACAGGAGTTAATTCACCCCTCCACTTT	CASSLGTGVNSPLHF
16	TRBV2	-	TRBJ1-5	TRBD1	TGTGCCAGCAGTGGCGGGACAGGGGGCTTCAATCAGCCCCAGCATTTT	CASSGGTGGFNQPQHF
14	TRBV28	-	TRBJ1-5	-	TGTGCCAGCAGTTTAGCCGGGAAAAATCAGCCCCAGCATTTT	CASSLAGKNQPQHF
15	TRBV5-6	-	TRBJ1-3	-	TGTGCCAGCACCACTGGGACAACCTCTGGAAACACCATATATTTT	CASTTGTTSGNTIYF
13	TRBV4-2	-	TRBJ2-1	-	TGTGCCAGCAGCTGGTCGCGTGACAATGAGCAGTTCTTC	CASSWSRDNEQFF
13	TRBV6-5	-	TRBJ1-2	TRBD1	TGTGCCAGCAGAACGGACAGGAACTATGGCTACACCTTC	CASRTDRNYGYTF
14	TRBV27	-	TRBJ1-4	TRBD1	TGTGCCAGCAGTCAACAGGGGGAAGCTGAAAAACTGTTTTTT	CASSQQGEAEKLFF
15	TRBV9	once	TRBJ2-5	TRBD1	TGTGCCAGCAGCGCCTCGACAGGGCGACAAGAGACCCAGTACTTC	CASSASTGRQETQYF
16	TRBV21-1	-	TRBJ1-5	-	TGTGCCAGCAGCAACGGAGGGAGGGCGTCGAATCAGCCCCAGCATTTT	CASSNGGRASNQPQHF
17	TRBV3-1/TRBV3-2	once	TRBJ2-5	TRBD1	TGTGCCAGCAGCCAAACAAAGAACAGGGGTGCCCAAGAGACCCAGTACTTC	CASSQTKNRGAQETQYF
8	TRBV20-1	once	TRBJ2-1	-	TGCAGTGCAGGGGTTGAGTTCTTC	CSAGVEFF
16	TRBV9	-	TRBJ2-5	TRBD2	TGTGCCAGCAGCGTAGAGTCGAGCGGGAGGGGTGAGACCCAGTACTTC	CASSVESSGRGETQYF
17	TRBV28	-	TRBJ2-3	TRBD2	TGTGCCAGCAGCACCGGGACTAGCGGGAGTCGCACAGATACGCAGTATTTT	CASSTGTSGSRTDTQYF
17	TRBV18	-	TRBJ1-5	TRBD1	TGTGCCAGCTCACTTAAGGGTCCCGGGACAGTCAATCAGCCCCAGCATTTT	CASSLKGPGTVNQPQHF
15	TRBV30	once	TRBJ2-2	TRBD1	TGTGCCTGGAGTGTAACCGACAGGGCGGACGGGGAGCTGTTTTTT	CAWSVTDRADGELFF
15	TRBV7-2	-	TRBJ1-4	TRBD1	TGTGCCAGCAGCTCGAGACAGGGGGGAGTTGAAAAACTGTTTTTT	CASSSRQGGVEKLFF
12	TRBV2	-	TRBJ1-6	-	TGTGCCAGCCACGGTATGAGGTCACCCCTCCACTTT	CASHGMRSPLHF
14	TRBV15	-	TRBJ2-1	-	TGTGCCACCAGCAGAGATCGTAGTCTAGCGAATCTGTTCTTC	CATSRDRSLANLFF
15	TRBV6-4	once	TRBJ2-3	TRBD2	TGTGCCAGCAGTATGCTAGCGGGAGAGGCAGATACGCAGTATTTT	CASSMLAGEADTQYF
17	TRBV7-2	-	TRBJ2-1	TRBD2	TGTGCCAGCAGCTCCCGCTGGGGGCTAGCGGGATACAATGAGCAGTTCTTC	CASSSRWGLAGYNEQFF
18	TRBV19	-	TRBJ2-2	TRBD2	TGTGCCAGTAGTATCCGACTAGCGGAAGCCGCGAACACCGGGGAGCTGTTTTTT	CASSIRLAEAANTGELFF
17	TRBV15	-	TRBJ1-1	-	TGTGCCACCAGCAGAGATTCTGTGGTGTCGGGGGACACTGAAGCTTTCTTT	CATSRDSVVSGDTEAFF